The 27 T cell receptor beta chains reported below all come from one sample, sequenced in a study of blood T cell repertoires in COVID-19. TCRdb's copy holds only in-frame clones and misses some; the assay was immunoSEQ multiplex PCR. The profile shows around 200,000 clones, approximately 83% of them singletons. Sequencing was done on a sample of peripheral blood. These receptor sequences come from a human donor with active or convalescent COVID-19. The donor label of this sample is uncertain.

This clone was seen only once. The V and J genes are TRBV19 and TRBJ1-1, with TRBD1 matching 8 bases. V shed 5 bases, J shed 0 bases, and the junction held 5 bases outside the gene matches. The CDR3 totals 15 residues. CDR1 is LNHDA, CDR2 SQIVND, per germline (reference sequence). The CDR3 spells CASSPWTGLNTEAFF. In nucleotides, the CDR3 is TGTGCCAGTAGTCCCTGGACAGGGCTGAACACTGAAGCTTTCTTT.

About this clone itself: Other DNA sequences in this sample translate to the same CDR3. V is TRBV19 and J is TRBJ1-1; D is ambiguous. Germline V gene sequence: CDR1 LNHDA, CDR2 SQIVND (reference sequence). The CDR3 length is 11 residues. Trimming left V 6 bases short and J 5 bases short, with 7 bases between. Here the CDR3 DNA reads TGTGCCAGTAGCGGGAGAACTGAAGCTTTCTTT. Protein sequence: CASSGRTEAFF.

The rearrangement links TRBV7-2 to TRBJ1-2; 8 bases line up with TRBD1. Germline V gene data show CDR1 as SGHTA and CDR2 as FQGNSA. The length of the CDR3 is 14 residues. V lost 5 bases to trimming and J lost 2 bases; unmatched junction nucleotides: 4. The CDR3: CASSVPGGNYGYTF. The CDR3 coding sequence is TGTGCCAGCAGCGTCCCAGGGGGCAACTATGGCTACACCTTC. The full variable domain, its missing parts supplied by reference TRBV7-2 and TRBJ1-2, is GAGVSQSPSNKVTEKGKDVELRCDPISGHTALYWYRQSLGQGLEFLIYFQGNSAPDKSGLPSDRFSAERTGGSVSTLTIQRTQQEDSAVYLCASSVPGGNYGYTFGSGTRLTVV.

This chain joins TRBV7-2 and TRBJ2-1; a weak D match, TRBD1 (6 bases). V shed 1 base and J shed 4 bases, with 11 bases lying between them. Germline V gene sequence: CDR1 SGHTA, CDR2 FQGNSA. The length of the CDR3 is 15 residues. The CDR3 sequence is CASSLDAGEYNEQFF. CDR3 sequence (DNA): TGTGCCAGCAGCTTAGACGCAGGGGAGTACAATGAGCAGTTCTTC.

V is TRBV12-3 or TRBV12-4 and J is TRBJ1-5; D is unresolved. V was cut by 6 bases and J by 5 bases, with 11 bases left in between. CDR3 size: 13 residues. DNA for the CDR3: TGTGCCAGCAGCCTCTCAGGTGATCAGCCCCAGCATTTT. Its translation: CASSLSGDQPQHF.

The rearrangement links TRBV19 to TRBJ2-5; the D is unclear. V was cut by 4 bases and J by 2 bases, with 5 bases left in between. There are 12 residues in the CDR3. The germline CDR1 and CDR2 sequences are LNHDA and SQIVND (reference sequence). The CDR3 spells CASSRLQETQYF. CDR3 nucleotide sequence: TGTGCCAGTAGTAGGCTGCAAGAGACCCAGTACTTC.

The rearrangement uses TRBV6-5 and TRBJ2-7; TRBD1 matches at 8 bases. V lost 6 bases and J lost 0; bases outside the gene matches: 1. Germline loops: CDR1 MNHEY, CDR2 SVGAGI. This CDR3 region has 13 residues. The CDR3 DNA reads as TGTGCCAGCAGCAGGGGGCTCTCCTACGAGCAGTACTTC. Amino acids: CASSRGLSYEQYF.

J is TRBJ1-3 and V is TRBV30; no definite D call. V dropped 0 bases and J dropped 0 bases, with 6 bases sitting between them. Germline CDR1 GTSNPN, CDR2 SVGIG (reference sequence). The length of the CDR3 is 14 residues. This chain's CDR3 is CAWSVSHSGNTIYF. The DNA for the CDR3 is TGTGCCTGGAGTGTTAGCCACTCTGGAAACACCATATATTTT.

This clone was detected only once. J is TRBJ2-1 and V is TRBV10-1; possibly TRBD1 for D (7 bases). V lost 8 bases to trimming and J lost 9 bases, with 32 bases between them. In germline, CDR1 is WNHNN, CDR2 SYGVQD (reference sequence). The CDR3 is 18 residues long. The CDR3 sequence: CASGTSRDSTFLKGEQFF. In nucleotides, the CDR3 is TGCGCCAGCGGGACGTCGCGGGACAGTACGTTTTTAAAGGGTGAGCAGTTCTTC.

The rearrangement uses TRBV28 and TRBJ1-1; D might be TRBD1 (6 bases). The V end lost 5 bases, the J end lost 8 bases, and 12 bases lay between the germline ends. The CDR3 is 12 amino acids. Germline V gives CDR1 MDHEN, CDR2 SYDVKM. CDR3 in amino acids: CASSIQGVEAFF. The CDR3 bases are TGTGCCAGCAGTATACAGGGAGTAGAAGCTTTCTTT.

The rearrangement links TRBV6-1 to TRBJ1-4; 7 bases map to TRBD1. The CDR3 consists of 15 residues. Germline CDR1 and CDR2: MNHNS and SASEGT. Trimming took 3 bases from V and 7 from J; bases not matched to a gene: 8. The CDR3 loop reads CASSDGTAFGEKLFF. The DNA for the CDR3 is TGTGCCAGCAGTGACGGGACAGCCTTTGGTGAAAAACTGTTTTTT.

The chain carries TRBV3-1 (or the pseudogene TRBV3-2) and TRBJ2-1, with D perhaps TRBD2 (6 bases). V gave up 4 bases and J gave up 3 bases, with 7 bases separating them. Germline CDR1 is LGHDT and CDR2 is YNNKEL (reference sequence). The CDR3 covers 13 residues. DNA for the CDR3: TGTGCCAGCAGCCGCGGGGACTACAATGAGCAGTTCTTC. This encodes CASSRGDYNEQFF.

V gene TRBV9 combines with J gene TRBJ2-1; maybe TRBD2 (5 bases). The CDR3 loop spans 15 amino acids. Germline CDR1 is SGDLS and CDR2 is YYNGEE. V lost 3 bases and J 0 bases, leaving 10 bases between the germline ends. The CDR3 region is CASSATSSSYNEQFF. The CDR3 region has the DNA TGTGCCAGCAGCGCAACTAGTTCCTCCTACAATGAGCAGTTCTTC.

The gene calls are TRBV18 and TRBJ1-3; weak D call: TRBD1 (5 bases). With 3 bases removed from V and 4 bases from J, the gap between germline ends came to 13 bases. This CDR3 has 15 amino acids. The germline V gene encodes CDR1 KGHSH and CDR2 LQKENI. CDR3 region: CASSPWQGEGNTIYF. In nucleotides, the CDR3 is TGTGCCAGCTCACCCTGGCAGGGCGAGGGAAACACCATATATTTT.

This chain links TRBV11-2 with TRBJ2-3, with TRBD2 matching over 8 bases. The CDR3 is made up of 15 amino acids. The J segment lost 2 bases and the V segment lost 5 bases, leaving 6 bases of the junction unmatched. Germline V gene data show CDR1 as SGHAT and CDR2 as FQNNGV. The CDR3 DNA follows: TGTGCCAGCAGCCCTGGACTAGCTGCCACAGATACGCAGTATTTT. Its protein product is CASSPGLAATDTQYF.

The CDR3 protein is CASSLGPSGTQYF. CDR3 DNA sequence: TGTGCCAGCAGTTTAGGCCCGAGCGGGACCCAGTACTTC. The chain employs TRBV27 and TRBJ2-5, with TRBD2 as a possible D gene (5 bases). The CDR3 totals 13 residues. Trimming took off 2 bases at V and 7 bases at J, with 11 bases between the two ends. In germline, CDR1 is MNHEY, CDR2 SMNVEV (reference sequence).

This clone showed up just once. The CDR3 sequence is CASRAQGGSNQPQHF. The CDR3 DNA follows: TGTGCCAGCAGAGCACAGGGGGGGAGCAATCAGCCCCAGCATTTT. The chain links TRBV6-5 to TRBJ1-5, with 8 bases that match TRBD1. This CDR3 spans 15 amino acids. CDR1 is MNHEY, CDR2 SVGAGI, per germline. Unmatched junction bases numbered 5, after V lost 6 bases and J lost 1 base.

The gene calls are TRBV10-3 and TRBJ1-2; 7 nucleotides align to TRBD1. Trimming took 3 bases from V and 4 from J; bases not matched to a gene: 5. Germline values: CDR1 ENHRY, CDR2 SYGVKD. CDR3 length equals 14 residues. The CDR3 sequence: CAISDKGQSYGYTF. The CDR3, as DNA: TGTGCCATCAGTGATAAGGGACAGAGCTATGGCTACACCTTC.

The V gene is TRBV20-1, the J gene TRBJ2-1; no definite D call. Trimming took 0 bases from V and 7 from J, leaving 4 bases between them. This CDR3 is 11 amino acids long. Germline CDR1 is DFQATT and CDR2 is SNEGSKA (reference sequence). DNA of the CDR3: TGCAGTGCTAGAGAGAGGAATGAGCAGTTCTTC. It encodes CSARERNEQFF.

The chain combines TRBV28 with TRBJ1-1, with D uncertain. The CDR3 has 13 residues. Germline V gene data show CDR1 as MDHEN and CDR2 as SYDVKM. V lost 9 bases to trimming and J lost 1 base, with 12 bases between them. The CDR3 nucleotides read TGTGCCAGTAAGACGGGTGGGAACACTGAAGCTTTCTTT. Translating it yields CASKTGGNTEAFF.

V gene TRBV28 combines with J gene TRBJ1-1; the D is unclear. Per germline, CDR1 MDHEN and CDR2 SYDVKM. The CDR3 extends over 13 amino acids. The V and J ends lost 1 base and 1 base respectively, with 4 bases between them. CDR3 region: CASSLSGNTEAFF. As DNA, the CDR3 is TGTGCCAGCAGTTTATCCGGGAACACTGAAGCTTTCTTT.

The rearrangement uses TRBV18 and TRBJ1-1; 9 nucleotides align to TRBD1. Trimming took 4 bases from V and 1 from J; bases not matched to a gene: 10. Germline CDR1 and CDR2: KGHSH and LQKENI. The CDR3 is 17 amino acids. The CDR3 DNA follows: TGTGCCAGCTCACAGAGGGACAGGGACATTGGGAACACTGAAGCTTTCTTT. Residues: CASSQRDRDIGNTEAFF.

The gene calls are TRBV9 and TRBJ2-7; 10 nucleotides line up with TRBD2. J lost 4 bases, V lost 0 bases, and 7 bases had no gene match. Germline CDR1 and CDR2: SGDLS and YYNGEE. The CDR3 totals 16 residues. The chain's CDR3 is CASSVGGLAGVYEQYF. CDR3 nucleotide sequence: TGTGCCAGCAGCGTAGGGGGCCTAGCGGGAGTGTACGAGCAGTACTTC.

The rearrangement links TRBV6-5 to TRBJ1-2; D is possibly TRBD1 (5 bases). Per the germline V gene, CDR1 is MNHEY and CDR2 is SVGAGI. This CDR3 region has 15 residues. With 6 bases removed from V and 6 bases from J, the gap between germline ends came to 20 bases. The CDR3 DNA reads TGTGCCAGCAGCTCCTTAGGGACTGCCCCCCATGGCTACACCTTC. Translated, it gives CASSSLGTAPHGYTF.

This clone was detected only once. The chain joins TRBV9 to TRBJ2-3, with no clear D. Germline-derived CDR1 and CDR2 are SGDLS and YYNGEE. Trimming removed 3 bases at V and 5 bases at J, with 10 bases between. This CDR3 contains 13 residues. CDR3 protein: CASSAGYVDTQYF. CDR3 nucleotides: TGTGCCAGCAGCGCCGGTTATGTAGATACGCAGTATTTT.

V usage is TRBV7-9 and J usage is TRBJ1-2; no definite D call. Per the germline V gene, CDR1 is SEHNR and CDR2 is FQNEAQ (reference sequence). There are 11 residues in the CDR3. Trimming left V 7 bases short and J 3 bases short, with 6 bases between. The CDR3 region is CASTRDYGYTF. The CDR3 nucleotides read TGTGCCAGCACCCGAGACTATGGCTACACCTTC.

This chain connects TRBV2 to TRBJ2-3; D ambiguous. Trimming removed 8 bases from V and 1 base from J, with 4 bases in between. The germline CDR1 and CDR2 sequences are SNHLY and FYNNEI. The CDR3 spans 11 residues. Here the CDR3 DNA reads TGTGCCAGCTGGCGCACAGATACGCAGTATTTT. This sequence encodes CASWRTDTQYF.